Below are 12 T cell receptor beta chains sequenced from a single sample in a study of lymphopenia after photon versus proton radiotherapy. Sequenced by immunoSEQ multiplex PCR; TCRdb stores in-frame clones only, minus some. The data hold 53,000 or so clones, with about four fifths observed a single time. The sample consisted of peripheral blood, taken from a patient treated with photon-based radiotherapy. The receptors come from a man aged 50 to 59 with gastric cancer.

The chain uses TRBV7-9 and TRBJ2-7; TRBD2 aligns across 10 bases. The CDR3 consists of 16 residues. The germline CDR1 and CDR2 sequences are SEHNR and FQNEAQ (reference sequence). The trim removed 5 bases at V and 5 bases at J, leaving 12 bases unmatched. The CDR3 here is CASSPGTSEGRNEQYF. For the CDR3, the DNA is TGTGCCAGCAGCCCCGGGACTAGCGAGGGTCGGAACGAGCAGTACTTC. The whole variable domain, filled in from reference TRBV7-9 and TRBJ2-7, reads DTGVSQNPRHKITKRGQNVTFRCDPISEHNRLYWYRQTLGQGPEFLTYFQNEAQLEKSRLLSDRFSAERPKGSFSTLEIQRTEQGDSAMYLCASSPGTSEGRNEQYFGPGTRLTVT.

The chain recombines TRBV4-1 with TRBJ2-5, with 10 bases matching TRBD2. V was clipped by 4 bases and J by 11 bases; unmatched bases: 13. Germline values: CDR1 MGHRA, CDR2 YSYEKL. The CDR3 runs 15 residues. CDR3 bases: TGCGCCAGCAGCCCACTGGGGCTAGCGGGAGCACCGCAGTACTTC. Encoded protein: CASSPLGLAGAPQYF.

The chain is built from TRBV5-1 and TRBJ1-5; tentative D call: TRBD1 (6 bases). V lost 1 base to trimming and J lost 5 bases, with 10 bases between them. The CDR3 has 14 amino acids. Germline CDR1 reads SGHRS; CDR2 reads YFSETQ. The CDR3 is CASSLTGTDQPQHF. The CDR3 nucleotides are TGCGCCAGCAGCTTGACAGGGACGGATCAGCCCCAGCATTTT.

The gene calls are TRBV30 and TRBJ2-7, with TRBD1 matching 8 bases. This CDR3 contains 13 residues. Germline V CDR1 and CDR2: GTSNPN, SVGIG (reference sequence). Trimming at V came to 4 bases and at J to 6 bases, leaving 8 bases not matched to a gene. CDR3 region: CAWTGDRRGEQYF. The DNA for the CDR3 is TGTGCCTGGACTGGGGACAGGCGAGGCGAGCAGTACTTC. Combining the CDR3 with reference TRBV30 and TRBJ2-7 gives the whole variable domain SQTIHQWPATLVQPVGSPLSLECTVEGTSNPNLYWYRQAAGRGLQLLFYSVGIGQISSEVPQNLSASRPQDRQFILSSKKLLLSDSGFYLCAWTGDRRGEQYFGPGTRLTVT.

This rearrangement joins TRBV5-4 to TRBJ2-3; no clear D. V was pared by 3 bases and J by 1 base, with 3 bases between. The CDR3 totals 12 residues. Germline V gives CDR1 SGHNT, CDR2 YYREEE (reference sequence). This CDR3 is CASSSRTDTQYF. The CDR3 DNA reads TGTGCCAGCAGCTCCCGCACAGATACGCAGTATTTT. The variable domain in full, completed from reference TRBV5-4 and TRBJ2-3, reads ETGVTQSPTHLIKTRGQQVTLRCSSQSGHNTVSWYQQALGQGPQFIFQYYREEENGRGNFPPRFSGLQFPNYSSELNVNALELDDSALYLCASSSRTDTQYFGPGTRLTVL.

The genes are TRBV12-5 and TRBJ2-5; TRBD1 matches 9 bases. J lost 2 bases, V lost 1 base, and 5 bases had no gene match. CDR3 length: 16 residues. The V gene's germline CDR1 is LGHNT and CDR2 FRNRAP. CDR3 bases: TGTGCTAGTGGTTTGGACCACGGGACAGGGCAAGAGACCCAGTACTTC. Protein: CASGLDHGTGQETQYF.

CDR3 bases: TGTGCCAGCAGTCCCGGGGACAGCTCTTGGGAAAAACTGTTTTTT. Its translation is CASSPGDSSWEKLFF. V is TRBV28 and J is TRBJ1-4; 7 bases are shared with TRBD1. This CDR3 is built from 15 residues. Germline values: CDR1 MDHEN, CDR2 SYDVKM. V lost 5 bases, J lost 8 bases, and 11 bases stayed unmatched.

The V call is TRBV28, the J call TRBJ1-1, with D perhaps matching TRBD1 (6 bases). Germline assignment: CDR1 MDHEN and CDR2 SYDVKM. Trimming pared 6 bases from V and 4 bases from J, leaving 18 bases between. The CDR3 has 15 residues. The CDR3 nucleotides read TGTGCCAGCAGGGCCCAACAAGGGGGTTTCACTGAAGCTTTCTTT. This encodes CASRAQQGGFTEAFF.

CDR3 in amino acids: CASTRRQYSNQPQHF. The DNA for the CDR3 is TGTGCCAGCACACGAAGACAGTATAGCAATCAGCCCCAGCATTTT. The gene calls are TRBV5-8 and TRBJ1-5, with D perhaps matching TRBD1 (5 bases). The V and J ends lost 6 bases and 0 bases respectively, with 13 bases between them. In germline, CDR1 is SGHTS, CDR2 YDEGEE. The CDR3 spans 15 residues. The full variable domain, with the rest looked up from reference TRBV5-8 and TRBJ1-5, is EAGVTQSPTHLIKTRGQQATLRCSPISGHTSVYWYQQALGLGLQFLLWYDEGEERNRGNFPPRFSGRQFPNYSSELNVNALELEDSALYLCASTRRQYSNQPQHFGDGTRLSIL.

The chain is built from TRBV19 and TRBJ1-2; 8 nucleotides line up with TRBD1. J was trimmed by 9 bases and V by 7 bases; bases with no gene match: 10. The CDR3 contains 13 residues. Germline V gene sequence: CDR1 LNHDA, CDR2 SQIVND (reference sequence). CDR3: CASTLGQGGRYTF. In DNA form, the CDR3 reads TGTGCCAGTACCCTCGGACAGGGTGGACGCTACACCTTC.

CDR3 region: CASSWGQGLADTQYF. The CDR3 coding sequence is TGCGCCAGCAGCTGGGGACAGGGATTGGCAGATACGCAGTATTTT. The rearrangement uses TRBV5-1 and TRBJ2-3; TRBD1 aligns across 9 bases. CDR3 size: 15 residues. V shed 3 bases and J 4 bases; nucleotides not matched to a gene: 6. Germline V gives CDR1 SGHRS, CDR2 YFSETQ.

This clone was seen a few times. The rearrangement joins TRBV5-4 to TRBJ2-2; 8 bases match TRBD2. CDR1 and CDR2 from the germline V gene are SGHNT and YYREEE (reference sequence). With V trimmed by 0 bases and J by 6 bases, 7 bases remained unmatched. The CDR3 is 16 amino acids. CDR3 nucleotide sequence: TGTGCCAGCAGCTTGGACGGCGGGAGGAGTGCCGGGGAGCTGTTTTTT. This translates into CASSLDGGRSAGELFF.